The 26 T cell receptor beta chains listed next were all sequenced from one sample in a study of CD8+ T cells in alopecia areata. Documented treatment: oral pan-JAK inhibitor, 5-10 mg twice daily. Reverse transcription of extracted RNA yielded cDNA, which provided the sequencing template. TCRdb's table, derived via immunoSEQ multiplex PCR, lists solely in-frame clones and lacks some. The sample lists approximately 300,000 clones, 58% occurring once. The specimen was CD4+ T cells sorted from blood, collected at week 24, from a patient treated with tofacitinib. The receptor source for this set is a human donor with alopecia areata.

This clone was picked up a small number of times. This chain joins TRBV7-9 and TRBJ2-6, with D uncertain. The CDR3 contains 14 residues. V lost 0 bases and J 13 bases, leaving 13 bases between the germline ends. The germline gives CDR1 SEHNR, CDR2 FQNEAQ (reference sequence). The CDR3 loop reads CASSLAGAVGVLTF. Written as DNA, the CDR3 is TGTGCCAGCAGCTTAGCGGGCGCGGTCGGGGTCCTGACTTTC.

The J gene is TRBJ2-7, the V gene TRBV25-1, with D possibly being TRBD1 (5 bases). Trimming pared 2 bases from V and 3 bases from J, leaving 8 bases between. The CDR3 is 13 amino acids. The germline gives CDR1 MGHDK, CDR2 SYGVNS. The CDR3 nucleotides read TGTGCCAGCAGTGAACAGGGAAGCTACGAGCAGTACTTC. It specifies CASSEQGSYEQYF.

This clone was observed a handful of times. The chain carries TRBV7-9 and TRBJ1-2, with D possibly matching TRBD1 (5 bases). The CDR3 runs 14 residues. V lost 3 bases and J 3 bases, leaving 11 bases between the germline ends. Germline V gene data show CDR1 as SEHNR and CDR2 as FQNEAQ (reference sequence). As DNA, the CDR3 is TGTGCCAGCAGCTTGCCAGGGAAGGACTATGGCTACACCTTC. Protein product: CASSLPGKDYGYTF.

This sequence joins TRBV9 and TRBJ1-2; no definite D call. The CDR3 contains 15 residues. The ends were cut back, 0 bases at V and 3 bases at J, with 12 bases in the middle. Germline V CDR1 and CDR2: SGDLS, YYNGEE. This chain's CDR3 is CASSVVGNSHYGYTF. The CDR3 region has the DNA TGTGCCAGCAGCGTAGTAGGGAATTCCCACTATGGCTACACCTTC.

This chain uses TRBV9 with TRBJ2-7; D may match TRBD1 or TRBD2 (5 bases each). Trimming took off 0 bases at V and 2 bases at J, with 9 bases between the two ends. The CDR3 sequence is 14 residues long. Germline CDR1 reads SGDLS; CDR2 reads YYNGEE. The CDR3 region is CASSVATGPYEQYF. In nucleotides, the CDR3 is TGTGCCAGCAGCGTAGCGACGGGACCCTACGAGCAGTACTTC.

The rearrangement joins TRBV28 to TRBJ2-5, with D uncertain. This CDR3 is built from 14 residues. From germline, CDR1 is MDHEN and CDR2 SYDVKM. Trimming left V 6 bases short and J 0 bases short, with 11 bases between. For the CDR3, the DNA is TGTGCCAGCAGCGCCCTGGGGAACCAAGAGACCCAGTACTTC. It translates to CASSALGNQETQYF. The full variable domain, its missing parts supplied by reference TRBV28 and TRBJ2-5, is DVKVTQSSRYLVKRTGEKVFLECVQDMDHENMFWYRQDPGLGLRLIYFSYDVKMKEKGDIPEGYSVSREKKERFSLILESASTNQTSMYLCASSALGNQETQYFGPGTRLLVL.

The J gene is TRBJ2-1, the V gene TRBV6-5; no reliable D call. The V end lost 6 bases, the J end lost 9 bases, and 12 bases lay between the germline ends. The germline V gene has CDR1 MNHEY and CDR2 SVGAGI. This CDR3 region has 12 residues. This CDR3 reads CASSQRLTEQFF. DNA of the CDR3: TGTGCCAGCAGCCAAAGGCTGACTGAGCAGTTCTTC.

V is TRBV2 and J is TRBJ2-5; D unclear. The CDR3 length is 16 residues. Trimming took 2 bases from V and 4 from J, leaving 17 bases between them. Germline V gives CDR1 SNHLY, CDR2 FYNNEI. This CDR3 is CASSEYPRSNGETQYF. The CDR3 DNA follows: TGTGCCAGCAGTGAATATCCCCGAAGTAATGGAGAGACCCAGTACTTC.

The count of this clone is one. The genes are TRBV7-9 and TRBJ2-6; 7 bases fit TRBD1. Per the germline V gene, CDR1 is SEHNR and CDR2 is FQNEAQ (reference sequence). The CDR3 has 17 residues. V was clipped by 7 bases and J by 5 bases; unmatched bases: 14. The CDR3 loop is CASTPTGQQGWANVLTF. The CDR3 DNA sequence: TGTGCCAGCACCCCGACAGGGCAACAAGGTTGGGCCAACGTCCTGACTTTC.

This clone came up a few times. It may be a read error: a sequence one base away is much more abundant. Other nucleotide sequences from this sample produce the same CDR3. This chain links TRBV7-9 with TRBJ2-3; D uncertain. This CDR3 is 11 amino acids long. V was cut by 5 bases and J by 6 bases, with 6 bases left in between. Per the germline V gene, CDR1 is SEHNR and CDR2 is FQNEAQ (reference sequence). The CDR3 is CASSPLDTQYF. DNA of the CDR3: TGTGCCAGCAGCCCCCTGGATACGCAGTATTTT. The full variable domain, with the rest looked up from reference TRBV7-9 and TRBJ2-3, is DTGVSQNPRHKITKRGQNVTFRCDPISEHNRLYWYRQTLGQGPEFLTYFQNEAQLEKSRLLSDRFSAERPKGSFSTLEIQRTEQGDSAMYLCASSPLDTQYFGPGTRLTVL.

The chain combines TRBV11-2 with TRBJ2-4; D is ambiguous. This CDR3 contains 15 residues. Per the germline V gene, CDR1 is SGHAT and CDR2 is FQNNGV. Trimming cost V 4 bases and J 0 bases, with 10 bases left between them. DNA of the CDR3: TGTGCCAGCAGCTCCGGGTCCCTAGCCAAAAACATTCAGTACTTC. Encoded protein: CASSSGSLAKNIQYF.

This chain uses TRBV30 with TRBJ1-5; no definite D call. The CDR3 spans 13 residues. CDR1 is GTSNPN, CDR2 SVGIG, per germline (reference sequence). CDR3: CALAPGSNQPQHF. The CDR3, as DNA: TGTGCTTTGGCCCCGGGAAGCAATCAGCCCCAGCATTTT. Based on the CDR3 plus reference TRBV30 and TRBJ1-5, the full variable domain is SQTIHQWPATLVQPVGSPLSLECTVEGTSNPNLYWYRQAAGRGLQLLFYSVGIGQISSEVPQNLSASRPQDRQFILSSKKLLLSDSGFYLCALAPGSNQPQHFGDGTRLSIL.

The genes are TRBV30 and TRBJ2-5; D gene ambiguous. The CDR3 covers 15 residues. The germline V gene has CDR1 GTSNPN and CDR2 SVGIG (reference sequence). V dropped 2 bases and J dropped 2 bases, with 15 bases sitting between them. In DNA, the CDR3 is TGTGCCTGGAGTAGGGCCCTTGCTCGACAAGAGACCCAGTACTTC. Protein: CAWSRALARQETQYF.

The CDR3 loop reads CASSRIAGASTDTQYF. CDR3 nucleotides: TGTGCCAGCAGTAGAATAGCGGGGGCTAGCACAGATACGCAGTATTTT. The chain is built from TRBV2 and TRBJ2-3; 9 nucleotides agree with TRBD2. This CDR3 comprises 16 residues. CDR1 SNHLY and CDR2 FYNNEI come from the germline V gene. V was pared by 5 bases and J by 0 bases, with 6 bases of the junction left unmatched.

This chain connects TRBV2 to TRBJ1-1; TRBD1 agrees at 9 bases. The CDR3 totals 14 residues. From germline, CDR1 is SNHLY and CDR2 FYNNEI. V was clipped by 8 bases and J by 3 bases; unmatched bases: 7. CDR3 protein: CASCRDREDTEAFF. CDR3 nucleotides: TGTGCCAGCTGCCGGGACAGGGAGGACACTGAAGCTTTCTTT.

This clone was recorded only once. The chain recombines TRBV6-6 with TRBJ1-2; TRBD1 is a possible D gene (5 bases). The CDR3 runs 14 residues. In germline, CDR1 is MNHNY, CDR2 SVGAGI (reference sequence). The V end was cut by 6 bases, the J end by 6 bases, with 17 bases between. CDR3 bases: TGTGCCAGCAGACCCTCCGGGGGTGAGGATGGCTACACCTTC. It codes for CASRPSGGEDGYTF.

This chain joins TRBV30 and TRBJ2-7; D not resolved. V was trimmed by 3 bases and J by 7 bases, leaving 13 bases between them. This CDR3 is 12 amino acids long. From germline, CDR1 is GTSNPN and CDR2 SVGIG (reference sequence). CDR3 sequence reads: CAWSPRAREQYF. The CDR3 DNA reads TGTGCCTGGAGCCCCAGAGCTCGGGAGCAGTACTTC.

The CDR3 DNA follows: TGCAGCGTGGGAGATCGGACAGGGAAAAACATTCAGTACTTC. It yields the protein CSVGDRTGKNIQYF. The genes are TRBV29-1 and TRBJ2-4; 8 nucleotides align to TRBD1. Germline V gives CDR1 SQVTM, CDR2 ANQGSEA. V lost 6 bases to trimming and J lost 4 bases; unmatched junction nucleotides: 8. The CDR3 sequence is 14 residues long.

The V gene is TRBV5-1, the J gene TRBJ2-5; D tentatively reads TRBD1 or TRBD2 (5 bases each). In germline, CDR1 is SGHRS, CDR2 YFSETQ. Trimming left V 4 bases short and J 5 bases short, with 18 bases between. CDR3 size: 15 residues. CDR3 sequence reads: CASSRAHGNRETQYF. CDR3 bases: TGCGCCAGCAGCCGGGCCCACGGGAACAGGGAGACCCAGTACTTC.

The V call is TRBV5-1, the J call TRBJ2-3; D unclear. CDR1 is SGHRS, CDR2 YFSETQ, per germline. Trimming left V 5 bases short and J 0 bases short, with 7 bases between. There are 13 residues in the CDR3. This CDR3 reads CASSPPSTDTQYF. CDR3 in DNA: TGCGCCAGCAGTCCCCCTAGCACAGATACGCAGTATTTT.

The rearrangement uses TRBV5-1 and TRBJ2-5, with D unresolved. Between the trimmed V and J ends, which lost 5 bases and 2 bases, there was a span of 10 bases. Germline V gives CDR1 SGHRS, CDR2 YFSETQ. This CDR3 region has 13 residues. CDR3 nucleotides: TGCGCCAGCAGTCGCGAACTACAAGAGACCCAGTACTTC. Translation: CASSRELQETQYF.

The V and J genes are TRBV6-1 and TRBJ2-5, with D possibly TRBD1 on 6 matching bases. V dropped 2 bases and J dropped 4 bases, with 11 bases sitting between them. The CDR3 contains 14 residues. CDR1 is MNHNS and CDR2 is SASEGT in the germline V gene. Written as DNA, the CDR3 is TGTGCCAGCAGTGAAATGACAGGAAGAGAGACCCAGTACTTC. As protein: CASSEMTGRETQYF.

The chain employs TRBV4-1 and TRBJ1-2; possible D gene TRBD1, 5 bases. Per germline, CDR1 MGHRA and CDR2 YSYEKL. This CDR3 spans 16 amino acids. Trimming removed 4 bases at V and 2 bases at J, with 17 bases between. The DNA for the CDR3 is TGCGCCAGCAGCCCATCCGGGGGAAGATCCAACTATGGCTACACCTTC. Translation gives CASSPSGGRSNYGYTF.

The rearrangement joins TRBV27 to TRBJ1-1; 9 positions agree with TRBD1. The junction had 11 bases not matched to a gene; V was cut back by 5 bases and J by 1 base. Germline loops: CDR1 MNHEY, CDR2 SMNVEV (reference sequence). This CDR3 contains 17 residues. The CDR3 is CASSSRDRDGPNTEAFF. The CDR3 DNA reads as TGTGCCAGCAGTAGCCGGGACAGGGACGGTCCGAACACTGAAGCTTTCTTT.

Only a few counts were recorded for this clone. The chain has TRBV7-2 and TRBJ1-2; D remains unclear. V lost 3 bases to trimming and J lost 8 bases, with 7 bases between them. The CDR3 sequence is 11 residues long. Germline V gives CDR1 SGHTA, CDR2 FQGNSA. The CDR3 here is CASSLRSGYTF. CDR3 sequence (DNA): TGTGCCAGCAGCTTGAGGAGCGGCTACACCTTC.

This sequence joins TRBV5-1 and TRBJ1-2; D perhaps matches TRBD1 (5 bases). The CDR3 length is 13 residues. Trimming pared 3 bases from V and 4 bases from J, leaving 10 bases between. Germline V gene data show CDR1 as SGHRS and CDR2 as YFSETQ. This chain's CDR3 is CASSSQVGYGYTF. CDR3 coding DNA: TGCGCCAGCAGCTCACAGGTGGGCTATGGCTACACCTTC.